Below are 27 T cell receptor beta chains sequenced from a single sample in a study of blood T cell repertoires in COVID-19. TCRdb keeps only in-frame clones here, not all; method: immunoSEQ multiplex PCR. The sample shows about 200,000 clones, roughly 75% of them seen only once. Input material: peripheral blood. The receptors originated from a woman aged 70-85 years with acute or convalescent COVID-19.

This clone was counted once. This chain uses TRBV5-1 with TRBJ1-3; 9 nucleotides align to TRBD1. Per germline, CDR1 SGHRS and CDR2 YFSETQ. This CDR3 is 15 amino acids long. The J segment lost 4 bases and the V segment lost 1 base, leaving 3 bases of the junction unmatched. The CDR3 DNA reads TGCGCCAGCAGCTTGAACAGGGGGCAAGGAAACACCATATATTTT. It encodes CASSLNRGQGNTIYF.

This clone came up once. The chain combines TRBV5-6 with TRBJ1-4, with 10 positions matching TRBD1. This CDR3 is built from 16 residues. The germline V gene encodes CDR1 SGHDT and CDR2 YYEEEE. V trimming: 4 bases; J trimming: 7 bases; junction bases outside the gene matches: 10. The CDR3, as DNA: TGTGCCAGCAGCACCCGGGACAGGGGACGAGGTGAAAAACTGTTTTTT. Translated, it gives CASSTRDRGRGEKLFF.

This chain joins TRBV30 and TRBJ2-3; 7 bases are a match to TRBD2. V gave up 0 bases and J gave up 6 bases; unmatched junction bases: 9. This CDR3 region has 15 residues. CDR1 GTSNPN and CDR2 SVGIG come from the germline V gene (reference sequence). The CDR3 is CAWSVELAVRDTQYF. CDR3 nucleotides: TGTGCCTGGAGTGTGGAGCTAGCGGTCCGGGATACGCAGTATTTT.

V and J are TRBV3-1 (or the pseudogene TRBV3-2) and TRBJ2-7; D is perhaps TRBD1 (5 bases). The germline V and J ends were trimmed by 2 bases and 7 bases, with 9 bases remaining between them. Germline V gene data show CDR1 as LGHDT and CDR2 as YNNKEL (reference sequence). There are 12 residues in the CDR3. CDR3 sequence reads: CASSQYKGEQYF. The CDR3 region has the DNA TGTGCCAGCAGCCAATACAAGGGGGAGCAGTACTTC.

The V and J genes are TRBV18 and TRBJ2-2, with 7 bases lining up with TRBD2. J was trimmed by 0 bases and V by 2 bases; bases with no gene match: 6. The CDR3 covers 17 residues. CDR1 is KGHSH, CDR2 LQKENI, per germline. As DNA, the CDR3 is TGTGCCAGCTCACCAGTGAACCGGGAGGCGAACACCGGGGAGCTGTTTTTT. Translating it yields CASSPVNREANTGELFF. The full variable domain, in which reference TRBV18 and TRBJ2-2 provide the parts outside the CDR3, is NAGVMQNPRHLVRRRGQEARLRCSPMKGHSHVYWYRQLPEEGLKFMVYLQKENIIDESGMPKERFSAEFPKEGPSILRIQQVVRGDSAAYFCASSPVNREANTGELFFGEGSRLTVL.

The gene calls are TRBV15 and TRBJ2-1; perhaps TRBD2 as D (5 bases). This CDR3 spans 13 amino acids. Between the trimmed V and J ends, which lost 11 bases and 9 bases, there was a span of 20 bases. The germline CDR1 and CDR2 sequences are LNHNV and YYDKDF (reference sequence). The CDR3 coding sequence is TGTGCCGTACGAAATACGGGGATTGTTGAGCAGTTCTTC. Translation gives CAVRNTGIVEQFF.

The J gene is TRBJ1-2, the V gene TRBV2; TRBD1 agrees at 9 bases. The germline gives CDR1 SNHLY, CDR2 FYNNEI. The CDR3 is made up of 14 amino acids. The V segment lost 5 bases and the J segment 7 bases; nucleotides outside the gene matches: 8. CDR3: CASSLGQGSIGYTF. DNA of the CDR3: TGTGCCAGCAGTCTGGGACAGGGCTCTATTGGCTACACCTTC.

V gene TRBV29-1 combines with J gene TRBJ2-2; D may be TRBD2 (5 bases). V was trimmed by 3 bases and J by 7 bases, leaving 12 bases between them. CDR1 and CDR2 from the germline V gene are SQVTM and ANQGSEA. The CDR3 has 13 residues. The CDR3 nucleotides are TGCAGCGTTGAGGGTCGCCGGGACGGGGAGCTGTTTTTT. It yields the protein CSVEGRRDGELFF.

This chain joins TRBV4-2 and TRBJ2-7; 12 positions match TRBD2. The CDR3 is 19 amino acids. With 3 bases clipped from V and 6 bases from J, the junction kept 18 bases outside the gene matches. Germline CDR1 is LGHNA and CDR2 is YNFKEQ. Here the CDR3 DNA reads TGTGCCAGCAGCCAGAGACTAGCGGGAGAGGGATTGAGTGGGCTCGAGCAGTACTTC. This codes for CASSQRLAGEGLSGLEQYF.

V gene TRBV3-1 (or the pseudogene TRBV3-2) combines with J gene TRBJ1-3, with TRBD1 identical over 8 bases. This CDR3 contains 15 residues. The junction had 10 bases not matched to a gene; V was cut back by 4 bases and J by 8 bases. Germline V CDR1 and CDR2: LGHDT, YNNKEL (reference sequence). For the CDR3, the DNA is TGTGCCAGCAGCCCCGACAGGGGTTATGCGGACACCATATATTTT. Its protein product is CASSPDRGYADTIYF.

The chain uses TRBV19 and TRBJ2-7; the match to TRBD2 covers 10 bases. V lost 5 bases, J lost 0 bases, and 1 base stayed unmatched. The CDR3 runs 14 residues. The V gene's germline CDR1 is LNHDA and CDR2 SQIVND (reference sequence). The CDR3 loop is CASSSSGSSYEQYF. CDR3 DNA: TGTGCCAGTAGTTCTAGCGGGAGCTCCTACGAGCAGTACTTC.

The gene calls are TRBV28 and TRBJ1-1, with D uncertain. V was clipped by 5 bases and J by 1 base, with 14 bases between them. Germline CDR1 reads MDHEN; CDR2 reads SYDVKM. The CDR3 is made up of 15 amino acids. CDR3 sequence reads: CASSLPGVKNTEAFF. CDR3 in DNA: TGTGCCAGCAGTCTGCCGGGAGTAAAGAACACTGAAGCTTTCTTT.

This clone has only one observation. The chain uses TRBV7-9 and TRBJ2-3, with no clear D. This CDR3 has 15 residues. The germline gives CDR1 SEHNR, CDR2 FQNEAQ (reference sequence). Trimming pared 4 bases from V and 2 bases from J, leaving 13 bases between. CDR3 sequence: CASSSYRLYTDTQYF. The DNA of the CDR3 is TGTGCCAGCAGCTCATACCGACTTTACACAGATACGCAGTATTTT.

This clone was seen once. V gene TRBV10-3 combines with J gene TRBJ2-3; D possibly corresponds to TRBD2 (6 bases). The CDR3 covers 14 residues. Germline loops: CDR1 ENHRY, CDR2 SYGVKD. Trimming took off 6 bases at V and 1 base at J, with 11 bases between the two ends. The DNA for the CDR3 is TGTGCCATCAGGGCGGGGCCCGGCACAGATACGCAGTATTTT. Amino acid sequence: CAIRAGPGTDTQYF.

This clone was detected only once. The chain carries TRBV6-5 and TRBJ2-1, with 7 bases that match TRBD2. The J segment lost 3 bases and the V segment lost 0 bases, leaving 2 bases of the junction unmatched. The CDR3 is 15 residues long. The germline V gene has CDR1 MNHEY and CDR2 SVGAGI. CDR3 sequence: CASSYSSGYYNEQFF. CDR3 coding DNA: TGTGCCAGCAGTTACTCTAGCGGGTACTACAATGAGCAGTTCTTC.

The V gene is TRBV7-2, the J gene TRBJ1-5; 9 nucleotides match TRBD1. Looked up from germline, CDR1 is SGHTA and CDR2 is FQGNSA. The CDR3 length is 15 residues. V shed 6 bases and J 2 bases; nucleotides not matched to a gene: 5. CDR3 DNA sequence: TGTGCCAGCAGAACAGGGGGCTCCGGCAATCAGCCCCAGCATTTT. Its translation is CASRTGGSGNQPQHF.

This chain connects TRBV3-1 (or the pseudogene TRBV3-2) to TRBJ2-7; D uncertain. Germline CDR1 is LGHDT and CDR2 is YNNKEL (reference sequence). The CDR3 has 14 residues. The V and J ends lost 5 bases and 3 bases respectively, with 14 bases between them. The CDR3 DNA sequence: TGTGCCAGCAGCACCACCTGGGCAGGCTACGAGCAGTACTTC. It encodes CASSTTWAGYEQYF.

This chain links TRBV6-1 with TRBJ1-6; 9 bases align to TRBD1. The CDR3 is 15 residues long. Germline CDR1 MNHNS, CDR2 SASEGT. Trimming removed 3 bases from V and 7 bases from J; junction bases left unmatched: 4. This CDR3 is CASSEGQGDNSPLHF. The CDR3 bases are TGTGCCAGCAGTGAGGGACAGGGAGACAATTCACCCCTCCACTTT.

The rearrangement joins TRBV25-1 to TRBJ2-2, with D possibly TRBD2 on 6 matching bases. There are 17 residues in the CDR3. CDR1 is MGHDK and CDR2 is SYGVNS in the germline V gene. V was pared by 1 base and J by 6 bases, with 18 bases between. CDR3 in amino acids: CASSEFRAGSAAGELFF. CDR3 nucleotide sequence: TGTGCCAGCAGTGAATTCAGGGCGGGATCAGCGGCCGGGGAGCTGTTTTTT.

The chain links TRBV29-1 to TRBJ2-5; weak D call: TRBD2 (6 bases). The V and J ends lost 3 bases and 8 bases respectively, with 16 bases between them. The germline gives CDR1 SQVTM, CDR2 ANQGSEA. The CDR3 extends over 13 amino acids. CDR3 nucleotides: TGCAGCGTTGAGGGCCAGGAGGGAAGTACCCAGTACTTC. This encodes CSVEGQEGSTQYF.

This clone has more than one count but fewer than ten. The sample contains more than one DNA sequence encoding this CDR3. The chain recombines TRBV6-5 with TRBJ1-5; possibly TRBD1 for D (5 bases). Trimming took 7 bases from V and 6 from J, leaving 13 bases between them. The CDR3 spans 13 residues. In germline, CDR1 is MNHEY, CDR2 SVGAGI. The chain's CDR3 is CASTGQGGQPQHF. CDR3 in DNA: TGTGCCAGCACCGGGCAGGGCGGTCAGCCCCAGCATTTT.

The V and J genes are TRBV18 and TRBJ2-1; 9 nucleotides align to TRBD2. The V segment lost 3 bases and the J segment 6 bases; nucleotides outside the gene matches: 6. Per germline, CDR1 KGHSH and CDR2 LQKENI. The CDR3 loop spans 15 amino acids. CDR3 loop: CASSPAGGLLNEQFF. The DNA of the CDR3 is TGTGCCAGCTCACCTGCGGGAGGGCTCCTCAATGAGCAGTTCTTC.

The sample holds a few counts of this clone. This chain links TRBV7-9 with TRBJ2-2; possible D gene TRBD1, 6 bases. V was pared by 5 bases and J by 4 bases, with 11 bases between. CDR3 size: 14 residues. Germline lookup yields CDR1 SEHNR and CDR2 FQNEAQ (reference sequence). CDR3 amino acids: CASSPGHPTGELFF. CDR3 DNA: TGTGCCAGCAGCCCGGGACACCCCACCGGGGAGCTGTTTTTT.

The genes are TRBV28 and TRBJ1-1; 7 positions match TRBD1. V was pared by 9 bases and J by 5 bases, with 6 bases of the junction left unmatched. CDR3 length: 12 amino acids. Germline-derived CDR1 and CDR2 are MDHEN and SYDVKM. CDR3 nucleotide sequence: TGTGCCAGTTCGACAGGGTCAACTGAAGCTTTCTTT. Translating it yields CASSTGSTEAFF.

The gene calls are TRBV7-8 and TRBJ1-3, with no clear D. Deletions cut 5 bases from V and 0 bases from J, with 8 bases between. The germline V gene has CDR1 SGHVS and CDR2 FQNEAQ. The CDR3 loop spans 14 amino acids. The CDR3 spells CASSHTISGNTIYF. CDR3 DNA sequence: TGTGCCAGCAGCCACACCATCTCTGGAAACACCATATATTTT.

The V call is TRBV5-4, the J call TRBJ2-1; 7 bases agree with TRBD2. The ends lost 0 bases at V and 10 bases at J; junction bases unmatched: 7. There are 14 residues in the CDR3. CDR1 and CDR2 from the germline V gene are SGHNT and YYREEE (reference sequence). The CDR3 region is CASSLVGGAQEQFF. The DNA for the CDR3 is TGTGCCAGCAGCTTGGTGGGAGGGGCACAAGAGCAGTTCTTC.

The genes are TRBV5-1 and TRBJ2-3; TRBD2 is a possible D gene (5 bases). This CDR3 comprises 16 residues. CDR1 SGHRS and CDR2 YFSETQ come from the germline V gene. Trimming removed 0 bases from V and 1 base from J, with 12 bases in between. The CDR3 nucleotides are TGCGCCAGCAGCTTGGGCCTAGCCTGGGGCACAGATACGCAGTATTTT. Amino acids: CASSLGLAWGTDTQYF.